These T cell receptor beta chains were read from a single sample in a study of T cell responses to AZD1222 COVID-19 vaccine. Sequenced by immunoSEQ multiplex PCR; TCRdb stores in-frame clones only, minus some. The repertoire holds approximately 150,000 clones, with around 90% as singletons. The starting material was peripheral blood, obtained 28 days after the second dose of the MenACWY control vaccine. These receptor sequences come from an adult who received the MenACWY meningococcal vaccine as a control. CDR3s include the opening cysteine and the closing phenylalanine or tryptophan. Each record gives: J gene, V gene, D gene, clone size, CDR3 DNA, CDR3 protein. A D gene is named only where the DNA matches it firmly. Some rows mark clone size as missing; the rest say once, few, many or name a class of expanded clone.

j_gene: TRBJ2-7; v_gene: TRBV19; d_gene: .; abundance: .; CDR3nt: TGTGCCAGTAGTATAGCCCGCGACTGGGCCTACGAGCAGTACTTC; CDR3aa: CASSIARDWAYEQYF
j_gene: TRBJ1-5; v_gene: TRBV5-1; d_gene: .; abundance: .; CDR3nt: TGCGCCAGCAGCCGTACCAGGGTTACTCCGCCCCAGCATTTT; CDR3aa: CASSRTRVTPPQHF
j_gene: TRBJ2-7; v_gene: TRBV6-5; d_gene: TRBD2; abundance: .; CDR3nt: TGTGCCAGCAGGCCACTAGCGGGAGTTCGCAACGAGCAGTACTTC; CDR3aa: CASRPLAGVRNEQYF
j_gene: TRBJ1-1; v_gene: TRBV4-1; d_gene: .; abundance: .; CDR3nt: TGCGCCAGCAGCCACTACGGAGGGGTTTTGGGAATGACGCCTGAAGCTTTCTTT; CDR3aa: CASSHYGGVLGMTPEAFF
j_gene: TRBJ1-1; v_gene: TRBV6-5; d_gene: .; abundance: .; CDR3nt: TGTGCCAGCAGTTACCAGGGGAACACTGAAGCTTTCTTT; CDR3aa: CASSYQGNTEAFF
j_gene: TRBJ1-2; v_gene: TRBV7-2; d_gene: .; abundance: once; CDR3nt: TGTGCCAGCAGCCCAGACGCCCTTGCAGCCTATGGCTACACCTTC; CDR3aa: CASSPDALAAYGYTF
j_gene: TRBJ1-2; v_gene: TRBV6-2/TRBV6-3; d_gene: TRBD1; abundance: .; CDR3nt: TGTGCCAGCAGCCAGGGACAGGGAAGCGGCTACACCTTC; CDR3aa: CASSQGQGSGYTF
j_gene: TRBJ2-5; v_gene: TRBV7-2; d_gene: TRBD2; abundance: once; CDR3nt: TGTGCCAGCGGTCAAAGCGGGGCAGGGACCCAGTACTTC; CDR3aa: CASGQSGAGTQYF
j_gene: TRBJ2-3; v_gene: TRBV6-5; d_gene: .; abundance: .; CDR3nt: TGTGCCAGCAGTATCCGACAGCCTACAGATACGCAGTATTTT; CDR3aa: CASSIRQPTDTQYF
j_gene: TRBJ1-2; v_gene: TRBV28; d_gene: .; abundance: .; CDR3nt: TGTGCCAGCAGTTTGAAAGGGTACGGCTACACCTTC; CDR3aa: CASSLKGYGYTF
j_gene: TRBJ1-2; v_gene: TRBV14; d_gene: .; abundance: .; CDR3nt: TGTGCCAGCAGCCAAACTGTTAACTATGGCTACACCTTC; CDR3aa: CASSQTVNYGYTF
j_gene: TRBJ1-5; v_gene: TRBV29-1; d_gene: .; abundance: .; CDR3nt: TGCAGCGTTGGTGACGGCAATCAGCCCCAGCATTTT; CDR3aa: CSVGDGNQPQHF
j_gene: TRBJ1-6; v_gene: TRBV28; d_gene: TRBD1; abundance: .; CDR3nt: TGTGCCAGCAGCTTAGTCCCGGGACAGGGGAGATCACCCCTCCACTTT; CDR3aa: CASSLVPGQGRSPLHF
j_gene: TRBJ1-1; v_gene: TRBV5-1; d_gene: .; abundance: .; CDR3nt: TGCGCCAGCAGCTTTAAGGGGGAGTACACTGAAGCTTTCTTT; CDR3aa: CASSFKGEYTEAFF
j_gene: TRBJ2-1; v_gene: TRBV24-1; d_gene: .; abundance: .; CDR3nt: TGTGCCACCCGTAGGGGCAATGAGCAGTTCTTC; CDR3aa: CATRRGNEQFF
j_gene: TRBJ1-4; v_gene: TRBV5-5; d_gene: TRBD1; abundance: .; CDR3nt: TGTGCCAGCTCCTCCGGGACAGGGGGTGAAAAACTGTTTTTT; CDR3aa: CASSSGTGGEKLFF
j_gene: TRBJ1-3; v_gene: TRBV10-1; d_gene: .; abundance: .; CDR3nt: TGCGCCAGCAGTGAAACCCTAGCTGGAGGAAACACCATATATTTT; CDR3aa: CASSETLAGGNTIYF
j_gene: TRBJ2-7; v_gene: TRBV6-6; d_gene: .; abundance: .; CDR3nt: TGTGCCAGCAGTTCTTCCCGACAGTCCTACGAGCAGTACTTC; CDR3aa: CASSSSRQSYEQYF
j_gene: TRBJ1-4; v_gene: TRBV6-6; d_gene: .; abundance: .; CDR3nt: TGTGCCAGCCGTAGGGCAACTAATGAAAAACTGTTTTTT; CDR3aa: CASRRATNEKLFF
j_gene: TRBJ1-3; v_gene: TRBV10-3; d_gene: TRBD1; abundance: few; CDR3nt: TGTGCCATCAGCAGACAGGGGGCACAGGGAAACACCATATATTTT; CDR3aa: CAISRQGAQGNTIYF